The 28 T cell receptor beta chains below all came from one sample that was sequenced in a study of blood T cell repertoires in COVID-19. This table comes from immunoSEQ multiplex PCR, and its TCRdb copy is limited to in-frame clones, with some not included. The sample has 200,000 to 250,000 clones; 70% to 85% are singletons. What was sequenced was PBMCs or T cells enriched from blood (not recorded which). These receptors were collected from a man between 40 and 49 years old who had recovered from COVID-19.

The V and J genes are TRBV4-3 and TRBJ2-7; D not resolved. The CDR3 loop spans 14 amino acids. CDR1 is LGHNA, CDR2 YSLEER, per germline. The V and J ends lost 2 bases and 0 bases respectively, with 8 bases between them. The CDR3 DNA reads as TGCGCCAGCAGCCAACGGGTTAGCTCCTACGAGCAGTACTTC. Residues: CASSQRVSSYEQYF.

This chain links TRBV15 with TRBJ2-5; D is undetermined. CDR1 is LNHNV and CDR2 is YYDKDF in the germline V gene (reference sequence). The CDR3 totals 13 residues. The V and J ends lost 1 base and 2 bases respectively, with 5 bases between them. The CDR3 DNA follows: TGTGCCACCAGCAGAGTTCGGCAAGAGACCCAGTACTTC. Translation gives CATSRVRQETQYF.

The genes are TRBV13 and TRBJ1-5; 9 bases are a match to TRBD1. The CDR3 sequence is 16 residues long. Per the germline V gene, CDR1 is PRHDT and CDR2 is FYEKMQ (reference sequence). Trimming removed 1 base from V and 2 bases from J; junction bases left unmatched: 3. The DNA for the CDR3 is TGTGCCAGCAGCTTAGAGTGGGACAGGGGCAATCAGCCCCAGCATTTT. Translated: CASSLEWDRGNQPQHF.

V usage is TRBV20-1 and J usage is TRBJ2-5; D call uncertain. This CDR3 has 11 residues. Germline V gene lookup returns CDR1 DFQATT and CDR2 SNEGSKA (reference sequence). The CDR3, as DNA: TGCAGCCCCAGGCATCAAGAGACCCAGTACTTC. This sequence encodes CSPRHQETQYF.

The chain is built from TRBV2 and TRBJ2-7; possibly TRBD2 for D (7 bases). Trimming removed 4 bases at V and 6 bases at J, with 16 bases between. Germline V CDR1 and CDR2: SNHLY, FYNNEI. The CDR3 covers 14 residues. The CDR3 region has the DNA TGTGCCAGCAGTGCACGGGGGGCGCGGGGCGAGCAGTACTTC. Amino acid sequence: CASSARGARGEQYF.

The chain joins TRBV4-1 to TRBJ2-7; a weak D match, TRBD1 (5 bases). The V end lost 3 bases, the J end lost 3 bases, and 15 bases lay between the germline ends. Germline CDR1 is MGHRA and CDR2 is YSYEKL. There are 15 residues in the CDR3. CDR3 DNA: TGCGCCAGCAGCCACCTAGGGGTGCTAAGCTACGAGCAGTACTTC. Residues: CASSHLGVLSYEQYF.

The J gene is TRBJ1-1, the V gene TRBV7-3, with a possible D match to TRBD1 (5 bases). V was shortened by 1 base and J by 8 bases, with 11 bases between the two germline ends. This CDR3 comprises 13 residues. CDR1 and CDR2 from the germline V gene are SGHTA and FQGTGA. CDR3 nucleotide sequence: TGTGCCAGCAGCTTAATCAGGGAGGCGGAAGCTTTCTTT. Translating gives CASSLIREAEAFF.

V is TRBV3-1 (or the pseudogene TRBV3-2) and J is TRBJ2-2; D is unclear. V was trimmed by 2 bases and J by 1 base, leaving 2 bases between them. The CDR3 contains 13 residues. Per the germline V gene, CDR1 is LGHDT and CDR2 is YNNKEL (reference sequence). The CDR3 DNA reads TGTGCCAGCAGCCAACAGAACACCGGGGAGCTGTTTTTT. Its translation: CASSQQNTGELFF.

The chain carries TRBV5-8 and TRBJ2-6, with TRBD1 matching 8 bases. V was clipped by 4 bases and J by 2 bases; unmatched bases: 8. Looked up from germline, CDR1 is SGHTS and CDR2 is YDEGEE. The CDR3 sequence is 17 residues long. In nucleotides, the CDR3 is TGTGCCAGCAGCCTGACAGGGGCCCGAACTGGGGCCAACGTCCTGACTTTC. Protein sequence: CASSLTGARTGANVLTF.

The rearrangement joins TRBV5-8 to TRBJ1-2; D gene unclear. V was trimmed by 1 base and J by 6 bases, leaving 13 bases between them. CDR1 is SGHTS and CDR2 is YDEGEE in the germline V gene. The CDR3 loop spans 14 amino acids. The CDR3 DNA is TGTGCCAGCAGCTTGTTGGCCAGGTTGGATGGCTACACCTTC. Translating gives CASSLLARLDGYTF.

The chain is built from TRBV15 and TRBJ1-5; no firm D call. The CDR3 runs to 14 residues. Germline V gives CDR1 LNHNV, CDR2 YYDKDF (reference sequence). Between the trimmed V and J ends, which lost 4 bases and 4 bases, there was a span of 11 bases. CDR3 sequence reads: CATSNRDWNQPQHF. For the CDR3, the DNA is TGTGCCACCAGCAACCGAGATTGGAATCAGCCCCAGCATTTT. Full variable domain (rest looked up from reference TRBV15 and TRBJ1-5): DAMVIQNPRYQVTQFGKPVTLSCSQTLNHNVMYWYQQKSSQAPKLLFHYYDKDFNNEADTPDNFQSRRPNTSFCFLDIRSPGLGDTAMYLCATSNRDWNQPQHFGDGTRLSIL.

The chain couples TRBV7-2 to TRBJ2-7, with D unclear. Trimming stripped 1 base from V and 0 bases from J, with 7 bases between. This CDR3 contains 14 residues. Germline CDR1 is SGHTA and CDR2 is FQGNSA. The CDR3 region has the DNA TGTGCCAGCAGCTTAGAGCTACTCTCCTACGAGCAGTACTTC. This translates into CASSLELLSYEQYF.

The gene calls are TRBV6-4 and TRBJ1-1; D is uncertain. This CDR3 is built from 13 residues. Germline V lookup: CDR1 MRHNA, CDR2 SNTAGT. The V end was cut by 4 bases, the J end by 4 bases, with 10 bases between. CDR3 sequence: CASSVAGFTEAFF. DNA of the CDR3: TGTGCCAGCAGTGTCGCAGGTTTCACTGAAGCTTTCTTT.

The rearrangement links TRBV7-2 to TRBJ1-3; 10 bases match TRBD1. The length of the CDR3 is 16 residues. The germline CDR1 and CDR2 sequences are SGHTA and FQGNSA. Trimming took 4 bases from V and 1 from J; bases not matched to a gene: 4. The CDR3 region is CASSWGDRGSGNTIYF. The DNA for the CDR3 is TGTGCCAGCAGCTGGGGGGACAGGGGTTCTGGAAACACCATATATTTT.

The rearrangement joins TRBV4-2 to TRBJ2-3; D gene unclear. Trimming removed 4 bases at V and 3 bases at J, with 8 bases between. This CDR3 comprises 13 residues. The V gene's germline CDR1 is LGHNA and CDR2 YNFKEQ. CDR3 region: CASSPQFTDTQYF. CDR3 DNA: TGTGCCAGCAGCCCACAGTTTACAGATACGCAGTATTTT.

The chain links TRBV29-1 to TRBJ1-2; D is uncertain. The CDR3 covers 12 residues. In germline, CDR1 is SQVTM, CDR2 ANQGSEA. V was trimmed by 6 bases and J by 3 bases, leaving 11 bases between them. DNA for the CDR3: TGCAGCGTCCGGAGGGTGGACTATGGCTACACCTTC. Protein: CSVRRVDYGYTF.

Written as DNA, the CDR3 is TGTGCCTGGACTCGCGGACAGGGGGCCCAGCCCCAGCATTTT. Its protein product is CAWTRGQGAQPQHF. This chain joins TRBV30 and TRBJ1-5, with 11 bases identical to TRBD1. Germline trimming cut 4 bases from V and 7 bases from J; bases unmatched to any gene: 6. Looked up from germline, CDR1 is GTSNPN and CDR2 is SVGIG (reference sequence). The CDR3 totals 14 residues.

The CDR3 is CSGNEGDGYTF. CDR3 bases: TGCAGCGGTAACGAGGGGGATGGCTACACCTTC. The V call is TRBV29-1, the J call TRBJ1-2; possibly TRBD1 for D (6 bases). V was shortened by 7 bases and J by 6 bases, with 12 bases between the two germline ends. Germline loops: CDR1 SQVTM, CDR2 ANQGSEA. The CDR3 covers 11 residues.

This CDR3 is CASSPSGGGSGYTF. For the CDR3, the DNA is TGTGCCAGCAGCCCATCCGGGGGGGGTAGTGGCTACACCTTC. The rearrangement uses TRBV7-3 and TRBJ1-2, with D possibly matching TRBD1 (5 bases). V was cut by 5 bases and J by 7 bases, with 17 bases left in between. The germline V gene has CDR1 SGHTA and CDR2 FQGTGA. This CDR3 contains 14 residues.

J is TRBJ2-7 and V is TRBV7-9, with TRBD1 as a possible D gene (6 bases). CDR1 SEHNR and CDR2 FQNEAQ come from the germline V gene (reference sequence). The CDR3 sequence is 13 residues long. Trimming shortened V by 1 base and J by 10 bases, and 14 bases separated the two germline ends. The CDR3 coding sequence is TGTGCCAGCAGCTTAGGGGACACGCGCCTCCAGTACTTC. Translated: CASSLGDTRLQYF.

This chain connects TRBV9 to TRBJ2-5, with D possibly being TRBD2 (5 bases). The CDR3 sequence is 14 residues long. V was clipped by 1 base and J by 5 bases, with 12 bases between them. CDR1 is SGDLS, CDR2 YYNGEE, per germline. CDR3 bases: TGTGCCAGCAGCGTATCGCTTCGCGGGGAGACCCAGTACTTC. Translating gives CASSVSLRGETQYF.

This sequence joins TRBV6-5 and TRBJ1-5; TRBD1 might be the D (6 bases). Germline V CDR1 and CDR2: MNHEY, SVGAGI. This CDR3 has 15 amino acids. Trimming took off 6 bases at V and 0 bases at J, with 12 bases between the two ends. CDR3 amino acids: CASSPGGHSNQPQHF. CDR3 nucleotides: TGTGCCAGCAGCCCGGGGGGCCATAGCAATCAGCCCCAGCATTTT.

This chain links TRBV6-5 with TRBJ1-5, with 7 bases matching TRBD1. The V gene end was trimmed by 6 bases and the J gene end by 5 bases; junction bases not matched to a gene: 7. Germline assignment: CDR1 MNHEY and CDR2 SVGAGI. This CDR3 is 14 amino acids long. This chain's CDR3 is CASSRDRADQPQHF. The CDR3 bases are TGTGCCAGCAGCCGAGACAGGGCCGATCAGCCCCAGCATTTT.

The chain has TRBV18 and TRBJ1-1, with D perhaps TRBD1 (6 bases). Trimming shortened V by 2 bases and J by 6 bases, and 16 bases separated the two germline ends. The CDR3 sequence is 15 residues long. Germline V gene sequence: CDR1 KGHSH, CDR2 LQKENI. CDR3 bases: TGTGCCAGCTCACCAACGGCAGGGGAAAGCTCTGAAGCTTTCTTT. As protein: CASSPTAGESSEAFF.

The J gene is TRBJ1-2, the V gene TRBV27, with unresolved D. Trimming pared 2 bases from V and 4 bases from J, leaving 11 bases between. The CDR3 consists of 14 residues. The germline gives CDR1 MNHEY, CDR2 SMNVEV (reference sequence). The CDR3 sequence: CASSLVYGLYGYTF. The CDR3 nucleotides are TGTGCCAGCAGTTTAGTTTATGGACTCTATGGCTACACCTTC.

The J gene is TRBJ2-7, the V gene TRBV11-2; maybe TRBD2 (6 bases). Trimming removed 4 bases at V and 2 bases at J, with 15 bases between. The CDR3 length is 15 residues. The germline gives CDR1 SGHAT, CDR2 FQNNGV. CDR3 nucleotide sequence: TGTGCCAGCAGCTCGTCGGCGGGACCTACCTACGAGCAGTACTTC. Protein: CASSSSAGPTYEQYF.

This clone occurred a few times. The rearrangement uses TRBV30 and TRBJ1-5; D not resolved. CDR1 and CDR2 (germline): GTSNPN, SVGIG (reference sequence). The germline V and J ends were trimmed by 2 bases and 5 bases, with 19 bases remaining between them. This CDR3 is 16 amino acids long. CDR3: CAWSLPREGWHQPQHF. CDR3 DNA sequence: TGTGCCTGGAGTCTACCGAGGGAGGGTTGGCATCAGCCCCAGCATTTT.

The V call is TRBV27, the J call TRBJ2-5; possible D gene TRBD2, 6 bases. Germline V lookup: CDR1 MNHEY, CDR2 SMNVEV (reference sequence). V was trimmed by 3 bases and J by 5 bases, leaving 13 bases between them. CDR3 length: 14 amino acids. The CDR3 here is CASSFLGAGETQYF. The DNA of the CDR3 is TGTGCCAGCAGTTTCTTAGGGGCGGGGGAGACCCAGTACTTC.